The present entry profiles one TCR beta chain with its context. Many counts were recorded for this clonotype. The specificity of this receptor is unknown. No per-base quality is available; no much larger clone lies one base away. This record comes from a study of breast tumors, draining lymph nodes, adjacent tissues (dated by TCRdb to the mid-2010s). Turning to the overall study: In breast cancer patients, the study compared the TCR beta repertoires of tumor, adjacent nontumor tissue and axillary lymph nodes. In human breast cancer, the study set out to assess how tumor, surrounding tissue and draining lymph node repertoires relate to one another and whether T cells might be exchanged between them. Overall study results and their limits: T-cell repertoire diversity in tumors was found to be lower than in lymph nodes but higher than in nontumor tissue, and preferential V and J gene usage was observed. The data were judged consistent with most tumor T cells deriving from the lymph node and then expanding within tumor tissue. The conclusion that tumor T cells originate in lymph nodes was presented as consistent with a hypothesis rather than as directly demonstrated. The similarity between tumor and nontumor tissue repertoires was significantly greater in luminal-like breast cancer than in basal-like breast cancer.

Sequencer: Illumina HiSeq 2000. Multiplex PCR amplification was used to build the TCR beta chain libraries. The amplified TCR beta chain products were analyzed by high-throughput sequencing. Clones were called with MiXCR by TCRdb after fastp trimmed the public reads at Q25, and only in-frame beta chains were retained. Rows with one shared CDR3 protein collapse into an entry with the most common genes and DNA. The sample table records roughly 220,000 distinct CDR3 sequences; 34% of these occur just once. Approximately 3.6% of the sample is in the top ten clones. The axillary draining lymph nodes of breast cancer patients were the source of the lymph node samples. Sequenced input: axillary lymph node tissue. This sequence originates from a female donor with breast cancer. Some clones in this sample may be carry-over from other donors' samples.

Here the CDR3 is given as CASSLERGVFDGYTF. The bases read TGCGCCAGCAGCTTGGAAAGGGGCGTATTTGATGGCTACACCTTC. The V and J genes are TRBV5-1 and TRBJ1-2, with TRBD1 tentatively as D gene (5 bases match). The germline V gene encodes CDR1 SGHRS and CDR2 YFSETQ. The CDR3 goes from the cysteine to the phenylalanine over 15 residues. Only CDR3 DNA is held: 45 bases, read in frame from base 1. V is reduced by 0 bases and J by 6 bases, leaving a spacing of 15 bases between them.